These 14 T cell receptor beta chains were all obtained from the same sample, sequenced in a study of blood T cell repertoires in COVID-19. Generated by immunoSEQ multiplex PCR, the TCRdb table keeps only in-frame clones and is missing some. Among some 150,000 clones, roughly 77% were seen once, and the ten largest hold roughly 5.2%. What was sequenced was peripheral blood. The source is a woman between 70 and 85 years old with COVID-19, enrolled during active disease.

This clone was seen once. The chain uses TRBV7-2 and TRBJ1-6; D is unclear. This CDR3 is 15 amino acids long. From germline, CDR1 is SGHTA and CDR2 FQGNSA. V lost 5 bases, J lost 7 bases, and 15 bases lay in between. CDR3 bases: TGTGCCAGCAGCCCCCGAGGAGTAACAAATTCACCCCTCCACTTT. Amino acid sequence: CASSPRGVTNSPLHF.

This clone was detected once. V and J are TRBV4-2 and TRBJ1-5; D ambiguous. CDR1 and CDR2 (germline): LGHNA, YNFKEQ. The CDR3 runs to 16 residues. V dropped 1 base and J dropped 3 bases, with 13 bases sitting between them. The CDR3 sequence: CASSQGGGPDNQPQHF. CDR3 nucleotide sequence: TGTGCCAGCAGCCAAGGGGGAGGGCCCGACAATCAGCCCCAGCATTTT.

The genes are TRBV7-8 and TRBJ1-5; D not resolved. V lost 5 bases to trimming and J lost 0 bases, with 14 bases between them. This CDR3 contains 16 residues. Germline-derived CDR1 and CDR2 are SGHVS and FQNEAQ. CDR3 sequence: CASSGGEVYSNQPQHF. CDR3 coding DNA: TGTGCCAGCAGCGGTGGAGAGGTTTATAGCAATCAGCCCCAGCATTTT.

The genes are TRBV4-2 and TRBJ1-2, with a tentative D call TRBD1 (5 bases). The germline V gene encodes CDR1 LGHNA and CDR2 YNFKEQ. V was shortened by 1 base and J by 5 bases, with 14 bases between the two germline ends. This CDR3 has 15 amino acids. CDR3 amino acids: CASSQGRASLYGYTF. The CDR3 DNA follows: TGTGCCAGCAGCCAAGGCAGGGCGAGCCTTTATGGCTACACCTTC.

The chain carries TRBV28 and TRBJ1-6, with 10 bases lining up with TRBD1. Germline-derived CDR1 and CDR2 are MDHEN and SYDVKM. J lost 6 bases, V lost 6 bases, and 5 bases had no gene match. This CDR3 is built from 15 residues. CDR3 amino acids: CASRPRDRGNSPLHF. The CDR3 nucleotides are TGTGCCAGCAGGCCCCGGGACAGGGGTAATTCACCCCTCCACTTT.

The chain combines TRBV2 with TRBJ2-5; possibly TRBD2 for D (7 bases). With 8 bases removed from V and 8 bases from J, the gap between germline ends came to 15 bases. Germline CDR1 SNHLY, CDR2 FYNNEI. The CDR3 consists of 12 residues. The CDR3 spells CASGLGGETQYF. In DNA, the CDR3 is TGTGCCAGCGGATTAGGGGGGGAAACCCAGTACTTC.

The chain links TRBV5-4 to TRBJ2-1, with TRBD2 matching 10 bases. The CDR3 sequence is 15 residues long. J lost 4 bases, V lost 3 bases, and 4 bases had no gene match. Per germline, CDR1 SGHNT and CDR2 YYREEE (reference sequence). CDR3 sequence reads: CASSYGTSAYNEQFF. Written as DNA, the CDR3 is TGTGCCAGCAGCTACGGGACTAGCGCTTACAATGAGCAGTTCTTC.

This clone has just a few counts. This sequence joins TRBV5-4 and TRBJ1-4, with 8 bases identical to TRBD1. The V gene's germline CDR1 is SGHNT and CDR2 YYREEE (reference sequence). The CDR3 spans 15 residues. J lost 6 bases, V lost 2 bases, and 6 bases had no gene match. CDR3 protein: CASSLQGVWDEKLFF. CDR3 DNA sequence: TGTGCCAGCAGCTTACAGGGGGTTTGGGATGAAAAACTGTTTTTT.

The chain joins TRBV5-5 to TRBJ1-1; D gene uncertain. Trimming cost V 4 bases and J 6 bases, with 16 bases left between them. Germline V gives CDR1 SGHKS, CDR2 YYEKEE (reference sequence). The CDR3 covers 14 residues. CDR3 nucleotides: TGTGCCAGCAGCGCCAAAGCGGGGTACGCTGAAGCTTTCTTT. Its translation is CASSAKAGYAEAFF.

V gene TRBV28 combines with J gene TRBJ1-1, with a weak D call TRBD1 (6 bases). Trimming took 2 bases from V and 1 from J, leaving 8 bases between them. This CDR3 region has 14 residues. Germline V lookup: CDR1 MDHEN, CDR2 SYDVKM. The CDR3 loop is CASSLPRGNTEAFF. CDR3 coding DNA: TGTGCCAGCAGTTTACCCAGGGGGAACACTGAAGCTTTCTTT.

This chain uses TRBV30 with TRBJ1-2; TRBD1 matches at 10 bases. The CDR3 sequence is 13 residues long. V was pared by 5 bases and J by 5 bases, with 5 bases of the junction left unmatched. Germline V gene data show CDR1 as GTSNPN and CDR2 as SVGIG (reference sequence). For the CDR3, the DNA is TGTGCCTGGGGGACAGGGGTGAAGTATGGCTACACCTTC. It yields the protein CAWGTGVKYGYTF.

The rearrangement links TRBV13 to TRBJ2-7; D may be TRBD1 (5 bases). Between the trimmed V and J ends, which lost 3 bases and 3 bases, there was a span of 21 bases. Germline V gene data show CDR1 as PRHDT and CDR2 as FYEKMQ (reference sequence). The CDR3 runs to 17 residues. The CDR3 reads CASSFTFDSTSGYEQYF. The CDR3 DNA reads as TGTGCCAGCAGCTTTACTTTCGACAGCACATCCGGCTACGAGCAGTACTTC.

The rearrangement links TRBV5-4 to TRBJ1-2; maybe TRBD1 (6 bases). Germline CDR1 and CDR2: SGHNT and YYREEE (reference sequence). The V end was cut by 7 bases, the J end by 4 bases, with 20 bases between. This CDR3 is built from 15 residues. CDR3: CASRMMGQGTYGYTF. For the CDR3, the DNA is TGTGCCAGCCGTATGATGGGCCAGGGGACCTATGGCTACACCTTC.

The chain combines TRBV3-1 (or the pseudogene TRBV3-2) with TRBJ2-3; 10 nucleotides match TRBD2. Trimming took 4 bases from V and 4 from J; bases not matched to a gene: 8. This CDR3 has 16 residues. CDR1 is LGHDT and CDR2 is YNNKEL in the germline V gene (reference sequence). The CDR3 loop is CASSPLAGGGADTQYF. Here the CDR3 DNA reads TGTGCCAGCAGCCCGTTAGCGGGGGGTGGGGCAGATACGCAGTATTTT.